The clone carrying this T cell receptor beta chain has only a few counts. Its target is not known. TCRdb re-analysed the RT-PCR reads in MiXCR, keeping a single row per CDR3 protein. This sample has about 830,000 distinct CDR3 sequences; under 20% occur once, and the top ten carry 11%. The data were obtained in a study of response to subunit inactivated influenza vaccine. Regarding the study as a whole: Few additional T cells are recruited per seasonal influenza vaccination, authors suggested.

CDR3 length equals 17 residues. Germline CDR1 reads MNHEY; CDR2 reads SMNVEV (reference sequence). V dropped 7 bases and J dropped 8 bases, with 24 bases sitting between them. The clonotype originates from a man over 45 who received an inactivated influenza vaccine. The chain is built from TRBV27 and TRBJ1-6, with a tentative D call TRBD1 (6 bases). The sample was PBMCs from blood, taken less than 6 days after vaccination. The CDR3 loop reads CASTHIRTGIRDSPLHF. CDR3 DNA: TGTGCCAGCACCCACATTAGAACAGGGATAAGAGATTCACCCCTCCACTTT.